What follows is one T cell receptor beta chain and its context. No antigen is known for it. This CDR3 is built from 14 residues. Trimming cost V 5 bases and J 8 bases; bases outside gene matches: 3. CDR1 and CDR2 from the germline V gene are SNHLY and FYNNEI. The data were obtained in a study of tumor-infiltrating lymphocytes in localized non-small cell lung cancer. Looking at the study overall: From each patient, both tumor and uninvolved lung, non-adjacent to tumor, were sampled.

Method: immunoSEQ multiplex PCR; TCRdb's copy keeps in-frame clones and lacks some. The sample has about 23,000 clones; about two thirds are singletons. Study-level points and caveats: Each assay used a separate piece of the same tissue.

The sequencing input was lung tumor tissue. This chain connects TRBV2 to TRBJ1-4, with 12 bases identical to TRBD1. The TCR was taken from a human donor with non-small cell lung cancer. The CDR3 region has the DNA TGTGCCAGCAGTAGGGACAGGGGGCAAGAAAAACTGTTTTTT. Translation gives CASSRDRGQEKLFF.